The rows below give T cell receptor beta chains drawn from one sample of a study of blood T cells in healthy people across ages. TCRdb passed the 5' RACE reads through MiXCR, listing each CDR3 protein once. The sample has roughly 500,000 distinct CDR3 sequences, 27% seen once. The sequencing input was blood. The receptors stem from a woman aged 70-85 years in good health. Each CDR3 is given with its conserved first and last residue. The D gene is left open where the match is weak.

CDR3 protein,CDR3 length,J gene,D gene,V gene
CSARVPSGGPYNEQFF,16,TRBJ2-1,TRBD2,TRBV20-1
CSVSKEDTEAFF,12,TRBJ1-1,-,TRBV29-1
CASSMTSGGAYTQYF,15,TRBJ2-3,TRBD2,TRBV18
CASSQGMPGAGNTEAFF,17,TRBJ1-1,-,TRBV4-3
CASSSQRGEETQYF,14,TRBJ2-5,TRBD2,TRBV7-2
CASSYTTSGGLTDTQYF,17,TRBJ2-3,TRBD2,TRBV6-5
CASTLGQGFYEQYF,14,TRBJ2-7,TRBD1,TRBV7-9
CASSAHVGGGQYF,13,TRBJ2-7,-,TRBV7-7
CASIGGNTDTQYF,13,TRBJ2-3,-,TRBV2
CSAGGLSGTEAFF,13,TRBJ1-1,-,TRBV20-1
CSVAGQGYHEQYF,13,TRBJ2-7,TRBD1,TRBV29-1
CSAAESKNIQYF,12,TRBJ2-4,-,TRBV29-1
CASSWGRGDTQYF,13,TRBJ2-3,-,TRBV11-3
CASSPTHNQPQHF,13,TRBJ1-5,-,TRBV7-3
CSVEADTQYF,10,TRBJ2-3,-,TRBV29-1
CAWRFNGDTYF,11,TRBJ1-1,-,TRBV30
CSGEGLLTEAFF,12,TRBJ1-1,-,TRBV20-1
CASSQLEDVETQYF,14,TRBJ2-5,-,TRBV7-9
CASSYSYGGLNEKLFF,16,TRBJ1-4,-,TRBV6-5
CASSLAAGRVPQHF,14,TRBJ1-2,-,TRBV5-1
CSGRGFDTQYF,11,TRBJ2-3,TRBD2,TRBV20-1
CASSSRGRGGSKETQYF,17,TRBJ2-5,TRBD2,TRBV7-2
CASSLKGLAGTYEQYF,16,-,TRBD2,TRBV5-1
CSVEGPGGTDTQYF,14,TRBJ2-3,-,TRBV29-1
CTSRGTEPNEQYF,13,-,TRBD1,TRBV6-1
CSGRGAQETQYF,12,TRBJ2-5,TRBD2,TRBV20-1
CSAVDGNYGYTF,12,TRBJ1-2,-,TRBV20-1